This T cell receptor beta chain originates from a study of monozygotic twins with cystic fibrosis. Study summary: Approximately 3 micrograms of fragmented DNA underwent about 16 PCR cycles for library preparation.

Study results and limitations: No link emerged between shared CDR3 counts and age, concordance or severity. Monozygotic CF twins shared more identical nucleotide clonotypes than unrelated patients.

TCRdb's table, derived via immunoSEQ multiplex PCR, lists solely in-frame clones and lacks some. This sample has more than 11,000 clones, with approximately 90% found just once. CDR3 length: 16 residues. Details on this clone: The antigen is unknown.

The source is a boy younger than 18 with cystic fibrosis. Material: blood. The chain joins TRBV21-1 to TRBJ2-1; whether TRBD2, the table's D call, matches the DNA was not checked. TRBV21-1 is tagged as a pseudogene. In nucleotides, the CDR3 is TGTGCCAGCAGCGCCCGGACTAGCGGGAGTTACAATGAGCAGTTCTTC. Amino acid sequence: CASSARTSGSYNEQFF.